This paragraph covers one T cell receptor beta chain sequence. This sample stems from a study of control samples from healthy donors and cancer patients. J was trimmed by 4 bases and V by 4 bases; bases with no gene match: 6. This CDR3 region has 14 residues. CDR1 is SGHRS and CDR2 is YFSETQ in the germline V gene. The data were produced by immunoSEQ multiplex PCR, yet TCRdb's version contains in-frame clones alone and is incomplete. This sample yields some 210,000 clones, of which over 80% are seen a single time; approximately 1.8% belongs to the top ten. The chain recombines TRBV5-1 with TRBJ1-2; 8 bases are shared with TRBD1. The sequencing input was blood. The origin of this receptor is a man in his thirties or forties in good health. The chain's CDR3 is CASSTGTGRYGYTF. CDR3 bases: TGCGCCAGCAGCACCGGGACAGGCCGCTATGGCTACACCTTC.